This T cell receptor beta chain originates from a study of T cells in Graves' hyperthyroidism and ophthalmopathy. Study background: Peripheral blood sampling occurred at initial diagnosis, before any treatment. Findings of the study overall: In the blood, most expanded thyroid clonotypes above 0.001 appeared as well.

This clonotype was observed a handful of times. The antigen is not known. The CDR3 loop spans 14 amino acids. The germline V gene encodes CDR1 LGHNT and CDR2 FRNRAP. Trimming left V 4 bases short and J 7 bases short, with 13 bases between. The source material, RNA transcripts, was used to amplify TCR beta CDR3 regions. The TCR CDR3 first-round RT-PCR relied on the HTBI primer set. From the multiplex PCR reads, TCRdb called clonotypes with MiXCR, one entry per CDR3 protein. The data hold 300,000 to 450,000 distinct CDR3 sequences, with 25% observed a single time. The sequenced sample was blood. The chain joins TRBV12-5 to TRBJ1-4, with a possible D match to TRBD1 (6 bases). The clonotype comes from a man in his fifties or sixties with Graves' hyperthyroidism. This CDR3 reads CASGSDLGAEKLFF. DNA for the CDR3: TGTGCTAGTGGTTCGGACTTGGGGGCTGAAAAACTGTTTTTT. Together with reference TRBV12-5 and TRBJ1-4, the CDR3 gives the full variable domain: DARVTQTPRHKVTEMGQEVTMRCQPILGHNTVFWYRQTMMQGLELLAYFRNRAPLDDSGMPKDRFSAEMPDATLATLKIQPSEPRDSAVYFCASGSDLGAEKLFFGSGTQLSVL.